The entry that follows covers one TCR beta chain sequence. What it binds is unknown. CD4+ cells obtained from roughly five patients were subjected to sorting into CD25+CD127- cells. Those with alopecia areata gave lesional scalp punch biopsies and peripheral blood. The sample is drawn from a study of CD8+ T cells in alopecia areata. General observations from the study: Scalp repertoires also include resident alphabeta T cells from normal skin. Compared with mice, patients displayed less clear TCR sharing, possibly for HLA-related reasons. Normal scalp had lower clonality than lesional scalp, with alopecia totalis/universalis lesions showing this most strongly.

cDNA prepared by RNA extraction and subsequent reverse transcription served as the template for sequencing. Sequencing was performed with immunoSEQ multiplex PCR; in TCRdb, only in-frame clones are kept and a portion is missing. The profile shows some 20,000 clones, roughly 60% of them singletons. Trimming stripped 7 bases from V and 1 base from J, with 4 bases between. CDR1 and CDR2 from the germline V gene are MNHNY and SVGAGI (reference sequence). This CDR3 contains 12 residues. The gene calls are TRBV6-6 and TRBJ2-2; D remains ambiguous. The source material was CD4+ Tregs sorted from blood. This clonotype originated in a human donor with alopecia areata. The CDR3 loop is CASNQNTGELFF. The CDR3 nucleotides read TGTGCCAGCAATCAGAACACCGGGGAGCTGTTTTTT.